The clone carrying this T cell receptor (beta chain) has only one observation. The CDR3 has 15 amino acids. Germline values: CDR1 MNHEY, CDR2 SMNVEV (reference sequence). The trim removed 10 bases at V and 1 base at J, leaving 12 bases unmatched. This sample is part of a study of blood T cell repertoires in COVID-19. Authors' analysis steps: Amplification from reference gene primers served as the basis for estimated nucleated cell counts. TCRdb's copy holds only in-frame clones and misses some; the assay was immunoSEQ multiplex PCR. V and J calls and clone size are those listed in that table; D and trimming were worked out from the DNA. The sample includes 240,000 or so clones, about three quarters of them seen just once.

Sequencing used peripheral blood. This TCR derives from a woman aged 80 or older with acute or convalescent COVID-19. V usage is TRBV27 and J usage is TRBJ2-7; 8 nucleotides match TRBD2. The CDR3 DNA reads as TGTGCCATCCCGATGCGGGGGGCTTGTTCCTACGAGCAGTACTTC. Translated: CAIPMRGACSYEQYF.